The TCR beta chain under discussion was sequenced for a study of T cell clones after liver transplantation. Study-wide context: HCV positivity affected three of eight recipients; the rest lacked autoimmune or viral indications. Without induction therapy, subjects received standard immunosuppression until 12-24 months post-transplant. Tolerant meant at least one year fully off immunosuppression without liver enzymes above twice normal.

Assay used: immunoSEQ multiplex PCR; TCRdb lists only in-frame clones, some missing. The sample includes some 70,000 clones, roughly nine tenths of them seen just once. The germline CDR1 and CDR2 sequences are MDHEN and SYDVKM. V was shortened by 6 bases and J by 4 bases, with 15 bases between the two germline ends. This CDR3 is 14 amino acids long. The J gene is TRBJ1-2, the V gene TRBV28; D is uncertain. The TCR sequence derives from a human donor who received a liver transplant. The sample was CD4+ T cells from blood, taken before liver transplant. CDR3: CASRGQEVGYGYTF. The DNA of the CDR3 is TGTGCCAGCAGAGGCCAGGAGGTTGGCTATGGCTACACCTTC.